This T cell receptor beta chain was profiled in a study of T-cell memory formation after mild COVID-19. The study's findings and limits: Some clones that responded were present in memory (sampled pre-infection), which suggests cross-reactive memory joined.

TCRdb fed the 5' RACE reads into MiXCR, producing one record per CDR3 protein. The sample has just over 400,000 distinct CDR3 sequences; less than 25% are singletons. This clonotype was seen a few times. Its antigen remains unknown. The V gene's germline CDR1 is SGHVS and CDR2 FNYEAQ. V was cut by 1 base and J by 0 bases, with 9 bases left in between. There are 16 residues in the CDR3. The sequence was obtained from an adult woman who had mild COVID-19 (a few samples of this study predate the infection). Cell type and time point are not known. Sequencing was carried out using PBMCs or a T cell subset sorted from them (not recorded which). The chain carries TRBV7-6 and TRBJ2-2; D unclear. The CDR3 bases are TGTGCCAGCAGCTTAGTGAGGCAGTCGAACACCGGGGAGCTGTTTTTT. Translated: CASSLVRQSNTGELFF.